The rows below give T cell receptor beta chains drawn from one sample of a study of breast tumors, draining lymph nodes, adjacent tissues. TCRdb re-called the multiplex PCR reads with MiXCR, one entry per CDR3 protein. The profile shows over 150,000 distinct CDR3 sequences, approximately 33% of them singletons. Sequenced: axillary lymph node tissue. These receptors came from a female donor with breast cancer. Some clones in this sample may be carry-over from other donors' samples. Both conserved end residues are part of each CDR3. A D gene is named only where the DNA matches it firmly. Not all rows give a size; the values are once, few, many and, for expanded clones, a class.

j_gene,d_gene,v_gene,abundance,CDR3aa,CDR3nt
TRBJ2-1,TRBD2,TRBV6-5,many,CASRSGLAGYNEQFF,TGTGCCAGCAGGTCGGGACTAGCGGGGTACAATGAGCAGTTCTTC
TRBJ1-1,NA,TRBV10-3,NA,CAIGLETEAFF,TGTGCCATCGGGCTGGAAACTGAAGCTTTCTTT
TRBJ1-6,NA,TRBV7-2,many,CASSLHRSYNSPLHF,TGTGCCAGCAGCTTACATCGCTCCTATAATTCACCCCTCCACTTT
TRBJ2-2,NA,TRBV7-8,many,CASSLGVSGELFF,TGTGCCAGCAGCTTAGGCGTTTCCGGGGAGCTGTTTTTT
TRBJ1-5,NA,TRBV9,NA,CASSVGGQPQHF,TGTGCCAGCAGCGTAGGCGGGCAGCCCCAGCATTTT
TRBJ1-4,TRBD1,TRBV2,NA,CASARQGYEKLFF,TGTGCCAGCGCACGACAGGGATACGAAAAACTGTTTTTT
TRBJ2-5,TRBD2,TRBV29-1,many,CSVVGLAGVEETQYF,TGCAGCGTTGTAGGACTAGCGGGAGTTGAAGAGACCCAGTACTTC
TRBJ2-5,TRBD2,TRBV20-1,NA,CSARDMRRGARETQYF,TGCAGTGCTAGAGATATGCGGCGGGGGGCCCGGGAGACCCAGTACTTC
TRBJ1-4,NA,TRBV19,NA,CASSYRAHGEKLFF,TGTGCCAGTTCGTATAGAGCGCACGGTGAAAAACTGTTTTTT
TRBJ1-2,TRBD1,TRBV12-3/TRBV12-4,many,CASTDPGAGGEFDYGYTF,TGTGCCAGCACCGACCCCGGGGCAGGGGGCGAATTTGACTATGGCTACACCTTC
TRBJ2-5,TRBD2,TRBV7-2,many,CASSLVGGGLWTQYF,TGTGCCAGCAGCTTAGTAGGCGGGGGGCTTTGGACCCAGTACTTC
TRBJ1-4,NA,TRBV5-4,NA,CASSIDGGIDEKLFF,TGTGCCAGCAGCATCGACGGGGGAATTGATGAAAAACTGTTTTTT
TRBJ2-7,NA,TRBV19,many,CASSTTVLYEQYF,TGTGCCAGTAGTACGACAGTCCTCTACGAGCAGTACTTC
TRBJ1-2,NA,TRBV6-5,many,CASSRGINYGYTF,TGTGCCAGCAGCCGGGGGATAAACTATGGCTACACCTTC
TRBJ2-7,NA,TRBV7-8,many,CASSTTPGFEQYF,TGTGCCAGCAGTACTACGCCAGGGTTCGAGCAGTACTTC
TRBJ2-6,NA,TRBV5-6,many,CASSLYPNSGANVLTF,TGTGCCAGCAGCTTATACCCAAACTCTGGGGCCAACGTCCTGACTTTC
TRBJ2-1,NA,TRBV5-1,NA,CASSLGGALYNEQFF,TGCGCCAGCAGCTTGGGGGGGGCTCTCTACAATGAGCAGTTCTTC
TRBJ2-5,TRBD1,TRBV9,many,CASSSFDSGGETQYF,TGTGCCAGCAGCTCATTCGACTCAGGGGGAGAGACCCAGTACTTC